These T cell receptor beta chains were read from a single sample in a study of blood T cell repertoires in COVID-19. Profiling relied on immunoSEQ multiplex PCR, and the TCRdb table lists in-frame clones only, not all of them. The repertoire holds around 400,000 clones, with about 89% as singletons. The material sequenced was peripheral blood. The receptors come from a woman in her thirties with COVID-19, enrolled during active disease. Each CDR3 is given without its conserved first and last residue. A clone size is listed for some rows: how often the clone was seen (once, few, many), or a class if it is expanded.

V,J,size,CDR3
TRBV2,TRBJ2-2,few,ASSAAGGSGELF
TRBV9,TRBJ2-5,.,ASSVLGQGETQY
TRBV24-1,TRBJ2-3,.,ATSVDRGEADTQY
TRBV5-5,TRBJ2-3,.,ASSLGGGGQDTQY
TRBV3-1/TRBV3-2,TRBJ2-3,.,ASSRQGTDTQY
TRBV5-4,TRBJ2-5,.,ASSLEARGETQY
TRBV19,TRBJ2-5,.,ASSMGHRIGGTQY
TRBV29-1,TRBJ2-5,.,SVGHRGPFETQY
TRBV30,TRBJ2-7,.,AWTSDIAYEQY
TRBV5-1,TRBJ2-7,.,ASSLTGGLARGASYEQY
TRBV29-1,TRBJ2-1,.,SVPRTGSYNEQF
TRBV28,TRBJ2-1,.,ASSLRFPGDQF
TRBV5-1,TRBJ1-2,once,ASREGGNYGYT
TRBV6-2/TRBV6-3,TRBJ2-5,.,ASSSRSGSRETQY
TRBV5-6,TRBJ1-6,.,ASSTWDRLNSPLH
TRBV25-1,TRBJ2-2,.,ASREGLRTGELF
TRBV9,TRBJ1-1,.,ASSVADFMNTEAF
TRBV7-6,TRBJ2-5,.,ASSLGQSHQETQY
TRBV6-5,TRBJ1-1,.,ASSFGQGATEAF
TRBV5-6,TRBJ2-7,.,ASNLGGSNNEQY
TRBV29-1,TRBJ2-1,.,SVGQGTPYNEQF
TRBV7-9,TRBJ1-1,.,ASSYDSNTEAF
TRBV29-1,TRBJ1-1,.,SSGTGMNTEAF
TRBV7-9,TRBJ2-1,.,ASSLGQGHYNEQF
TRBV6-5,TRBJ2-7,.,ASSYSDGVSYEQY
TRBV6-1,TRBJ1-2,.,ASSEGQAWHGYT
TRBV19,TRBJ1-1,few,ASSIGVGTEAF
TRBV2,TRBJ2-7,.,ASTPTYEQY
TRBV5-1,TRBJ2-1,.,ASSYSGTSGSSYNEQF
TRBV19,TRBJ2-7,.,ASSIDTGTSYEQY